A selection of T cell receptor beta chains follows, all from one sample in a study of T cells in Graves' hyperthyroidism and ophthalmopathy. TCRdb processed the multiplex PCR reads anew with MiXCR; each CDR3 protein has one entry. The sample comprises some 98,000 distinct CDR3 sequences, 35% to 45% of which are singletons, and approximately 10% rests with the top ten. The sample was peripheral blood or thyroid tissue (not recorded which). The receptors derive from a woman in her 30s with Graves' hyperthyroidism. Each CDR3 is given with its conserved first and last residue. D genes are given only for firm matches. Clone size, where shown, is once, few, many, or a class for clones that have expanded.

clone size	D gene	V gene	J gene	CDR3 DNA	CDR3 protein
once	TRBD2	TRBV9	TRBJ2-2	TGTGCCAGCAGCCGGGGGGGAGGGACGAACACCGTGGAGCTGTTTTTT	CASSRGGGTNTVELFF
many	-	TRBV2	TRBJ1-4	TGTGCCAGCAGCGGGTTGAATGAAAAACTGTTTTTT	CASSGLNEKLFF
many	-	TRBV2	TRBJ2-5	TGTGCCAGCTTCTCTTGGTCACAGGGGACCCAGTACTTC	CASFSWSQGTQYF
many	-	TRBV7-9	TRBJ1-2	TGTGCCAGCAGCTCAATTGCCGGCTACACCTTC	CASSSIAGYTF
many	-	TRBV5-8	TRBJ2-2	TGTGCCAGCAGCCCGAGGTCCCCCGGCACCGGGGAGCTGTTTTTT	CASSPRSPGTGELFF
many	TRBD1	TRBV7-9	TRBJ2-7	TGTGCCAGCAGCTTAGTAAACAGGGGCCACGAGCAGTACTTC	CASSLVNRGHEQYF
many	-	TRBV9	TRBJ2-7	TGTGCCAGCAGCGTAGGTGGGTTTAGCGAGCAGTACTTC	CASSVGGFSEQYF
many	-	TRBV6-5	TRBJ1-2	TGTGCCACCTACAGGGTAGAAGGTGGCTACACCTTC	CATYRVEGGYTF
-	-	TRBV28	TRBJ1-2	TGTGCCAGCAGTCGAGAGAACTATGGCTACACCTTC	CASSRENYGYTF
many	-	TRBV30	TRBJ1-4	TGTGCCAGAACAGGGAAGGAGGGAGAAAAACTGTTTTTT	CARTGKEGEKLFF
many	-	TRBV4-1	TRBJ2-7	TGCGCCAGCAGCCCTTCCTCCAGGGGATTCCACGAGCAGTACTTC	CASSPSSRGFHEQYF
-	-	TRBV14	TRBJ2-7	TGTGCCAGCAGCCACAGGGTACGATCCTACGAGCAGTACTTC	CASSHRVRSYEQYF
many	TRBD2	TRBV2	TRBJ2-7	TGTGCCAGCAGAACTAGCGGTCTCTACGAGCAGTACTTC	CASRTSGLYEQYF
many	-	TRBV4-2	TRBJ2-7	TGTGCCAGCAGCCCCAGCGTGATAGGCGGTTACGAGCAGTACTTC	CASSPSVIGGYEQYF
-	TRBD2	TRBV12-3/TRBV12-4	TRBJ2-7	TGTGCCAGCAGGGGGGTAGCGGGACCCTACGAGCAGTACTTC	CASRGVAGPYEQYF
-	TRBD1	TRBV2	TRBJ2-7	TGTGCCAGCAGGACAGGGGGCTGCGAGCAGTACTTC	CASRTGGCEQYF
many	-	TRBV19	TRBJ1-5	TGTGCCAGTAGTATCTGGACCCACGGAAATCAGCCCCAGCATTTT	CASSIWTHGNQPQHF
once	TRBD1	TRBV10-3	TRBJ2-7	TGTGCCATCAGTGACCCCCAGGACAGGGCAGGCAACGAGCGGTACTTC	CAISDPQDRAGNERYF
-	-	TRBV7-9	TRBJ2-2	TGTGCCAGCAGCCACGGACAGACGAACACCGGGGAGCTGTTTTTT	CASSHGQTNTGELFF
many	-	TRBV28	TRBJ1-4	TGTGCCAGCAGTTTCCTCACAGAATATGAAAAACTGTTTTTT	CASSFLTEYEKLFF
-	TRBD1	TRBV10-1	TRBJ1-4	TGTGCCAGCTCACCGCGACTACAGGGGGCATATGAAAAACTGTTTTTT	CASSPRLQGAYEKLFF
-	-	TRBV7-8	TRBJ2-3	TGTGCCAGCAGCAACAGAAGGCTCCCGTCAGATACGCGGTATTTT	CASSNRRLPSDTRYF
many	-	TRBV7-8	TRBJ2-2	TGTGCCAGCAGCTTAGAACGAGTTAACACCGGGGAGCTGTTTTTT	CASSLERVNTGELFF
-	-	TRBV7-6	TRBJ1-6	TGCGCCAGCAGCACCCGCTTGGCACCCCCCCACTTT	CASSTRLAPPHF
once	TRBD1	TRBV28	TRBJ1-1	TGTGCCAGCAGGAGCACCGGGACAGCCACTGAAGCTTTCTTT	CASRSTGTATEAFF
many	-	TRBV6-1	TRBJ1-5	TGTGCCAGCAGTGAAGGAGGGCTTCGCAATCAGCCCCAGCATTTT	CASSEGGLRNQPQHF
many	-	TRBV12-3/TRBV12-4	TRBJ1-1	TGTGCCAGCACGTCGGGGGATTCTGAAGCTTTCTTT	CASTSGDSEAFF
-	TRBD1	TRBV19	TRBJ1-5	TGTGCCAGTAGAAAGGACAGGGGGCGGCAGCCCCAGCATTTT	CASRKDRGRQPQHF
-	-	TRBV10-3	TRBJ1-5	TGTGCCATCAGTCGCACAAGGGTAAATCAGCCCCAGCATTTT	CAISRTRVNQPQHF
many	TRBD1	TRBV19	TRBJ1-5	TGTGCCAGTAGTATCGTCAGGGGGAATCAGCCCCAGCATTTT	CASSIVRGNQPQHF
many	TRBD1	TRBV2	TRBJ1-4	TGTGCCAGCAGAGCCGGGACAGCGGACGAAAAACTGTTTTTT	CASRAGTADEKLFF
many	-	TRBV4-1	TRBJ1-1	TGCGCCAGCAGCCCATCCTCCTTAGGGAGGAACACTGAAGCTTTCTTT	CASSPSSLGRNTEAFF
many	TRBD2	TRBV20-1	TRBJ2-7	TGCAGTGCCGGGACTAGCGGGGTCTTGCAAGGGCAGTACTTC	CSAGTSGVLQGQYF
many	-	TRBV7-2	TRBJ2-3	TGTGCCAGCAGCCAAGATCCCGGGCACACAGATACGCAGTATTTT	CASSQDPGHTDTQYF
-	-	TRBV2	TRBJ2-5	TGTGCCAGCAGTGGTCGTTGGGGTGAGACCCAGTACTTC	CASSGRWGETQYF
once	TRBD1	TRBV19	TRBJ1-4	TGTGCCAGTAGTATTCCGGGACAGGACGAAAAACTGTTTTTT	CASSIPGQDEKLFF
-	-	TRBV7-9	TRBJ2-3	TGTGCCAGCAGCTTCCTCTCGACGCACAGCACAGATACGCAGTATTTT	CASSFLSTHSTDTQYF
-	-	TRBV7-9	TRBJ1-1	TGTGCCAGCAGCCAAGCCCGAGACGGGGGAGCTCTCTTT	CASSQARDGGALF
-	TRBD2	TRBV2	TRBJ2-2	TGTGCCAGCAGGGAGGGACTAGCGGGAGTGGTACTAAACACCGGGGAGCTGTTTTTT	CASREGLAGVVLNTGELFF
-	TRBD2	TRBV7-2	TRBJ2-7	TGTGCCAGCAGCCCGACTAGCGGGACACGCGAGCAGTACTTC	CASSPTSGTREQYF
once	-	TRBV20-1	TRBJ2-7	TGCAGTGCAATAAAGGCCACGAGCTCCTACGAGCAGTACTTC	CSAIKATSSYEQYF
-	-	TRBV10-3	TRBJ1-6	TGTGCCATCAGTGAGTCAGGGGCGTACTCACCCCTCCACTTT	CAISESGAYSPLHF
many	-	TRBV30	TRBJ1-6	TGTGCCTGGAGGACGGATTATAATTCACCCCTCCACTTT	CAWRTDYNSPLHF
-	-	TRBV4-1	TRBJ2-2	TGCGCCAGCAGCCGCAGAGTAGGGGAGCTGTTTTTT	CASSRRVGELFF
many	-	TRBV13	TRBJ1-6	TGTGCCAGCAGCCGCTTCGGACAGCCCCTAAATTCACCCCTCCACTTT	CASSRFGQPLNSPLHF
-	TRBD2	TRBV5-5	TRBJ2-7	TGTGCCAGCAGTCCCAGGACTAGCGGGTTTTACGAGCAGTACTTC	CASSPRTSGFYEQYF
-	-	TRBV7-3	TRBJ2-5	TGTGCCAGCAGCTGGGTTCGGGAGACCCAGTACTTC	CASSWVRETQYF
-	-	TRBV20-1	TRBJ2-5	TGCAGTGCCGTTGACAGCGCCCTCCTAGAGACCCGGTACTTC	CSAVDSALLETRYF
many	-	TRBV19	TRBJ1-1	TGTGCCAGTAGTATCCCCGCGATGAACACTGAAGCTTTCTTT	CASSIPAMNTEAFF
many	TRBD1	TRBV10-2	TRBJ1-2	TGCGCCAGCAGCAGTGACAGGGGCCGCGCTAACTATGGCTACACCTTC	CASSSDRGRANYGYTF
once	TRBD2	TRBV5-1	TRBJ2-7	TGCGCCAGCAGCTTCTCGGGACTAGCGGGAAGCGAGCAGTACTTC	CASSFSGLAGSEQYF
-	-	TRBV10-3	TRBJ2-5	TGTGCCACGGGACCATTTCAAGGGGCCCAGTACTTC	CATGPFQGAQYF
-	TRBD1	TRBV7-2	TRBJ1-2	TGTGCCAGCCGTGGGACAGGGGCGTCCTATGGCTACACCTTC	CASRGTGASYGYTF
-	-	TRBV12-3/TRBV12-4	TRBJ1-1	TGTGCCAGCAGTTGGGACTTCTGCACTGAAGCTTTCTTT	CASSWDFCTEAFF
-	-	TRBV28	TRBJ2-7	TGTGCCAGCCGTATAACCGGGGCAGGGACTTCCGAGCAGTACTTC	CASRITGAGTSEQYF
many	TRBD1	TRBV20-1	TRBJ2-7	TGCAGTGCACTCCGGGACAGGGGCTACGAGCAGTACTTC	CSALRDRGYEQYF
many	-	TRBV11-2	TRBJ1-6	TGTGCCAGCAGCTTAGGACTACCCCTCCACTTT	CASSLGLPLHF
-	-	TRBV10-3	TRBJ1-1	TGCGCCATCAGTGAAAGTCGGATGACCACTGAAGCTCTCTTT	CAISESRMTTEALF
many	-	TRBV13	TRBJ1-2	TGTGCCAGCAGCAGCTTGGAGGCGGGGGAGGACTATGGCTACACCTTC	CASSSLEAGEDYGYTF